The 21 T cell receptor beta chains below were found in one sample sequenced in a study of blood T cell repertoires in COVID-19. Produced via immunoSEQ multiplex PCR; TCRdb's table is partial and in-frame only. This sample has about 320,000 clones, with 85% to 95% found just once. Sequencing was carried out using PBMCs or T cells enriched from blood (not recorded which). These receptors were taken from a woman under 40 who had been exposed to COVID-19.

This rearrangement joins TRBV7-8 to TRBJ1-3; D call uncertain. This CDR3 spans 16 amino acids. From germline, CDR1 is SGHVS and CDR2 FQNEAQ. Trimming pared 5 bases from V and 0 bases from J, leaving 14 bases between. CDR3 amino acids: CASSLMLGGSGNTIYF. The CDR3, as DNA: TGTGCCAGCAGCCTTATGCTCGGCGGCTCTGGAAACACCATATATTTT. Full variable domain (remainder filled in from reference TRBV7-8 and TRBJ1-3): GAGVSQSPRYKVAKRGQDVALRCDPISGHVSLFWYQQALGQGPEFLTYFQNEAQLDKSGLPSDRFFAERPEGSVSTLKIQRTQQEDSAVYLCASSLMLGGSGNTIYFGEGSWLTVV.

The genes are TRBV6-5 and TRBJ2-7; 10 positions match TRBD1. Trimming at V came to 5 bases and at J to 4 bases, leaving 8 bases not matched to a gene. This CDR3 is 15 amino acids long. Per the germline V gene, CDR1 is MNHEY and CDR2 is SVGAGI. The CDR3 is CASSQRRDRGYEQYF. Written as DNA, the CDR3 is TGTGCCAGCAGTCAGCGGAGGGACAGGGGATACGAGCAGTACTTC.

This clone has a handful of counts. The rearrangement links TRBV11-3 to TRBJ2-2; D is perhaps TRBD2 (6 bases). The germline V and J ends were trimmed by 8 bases and 1 base, with 8 bases remaining between them. Germline assignment: CDR1 SGHNT and CDR2 YENEEA. This CDR3 comprises 13 residues. The CDR3 reads CASGRENTGELFF. The DNA for the CDR3 is TGTGCCAGCGGGCGGGAGAACACCGGGGAGCTGTTTTTT.

The chain links TRBV5-4 to TRBJ1-2; D perhaps matches TRBD1 (5 bases). V shed 4 bases and J shed 8 bases, with 15 bases lying between them. Germline lookup yields CDR1 SGHNT and CDR2 YYREEE (reference sequence). The CDR3 is 13 amino acids. The CDR3 coding sequence is TGTGCCAGCAGCCGGATAGGGGAAGTCGGCTACACCTTC. It encodes CASSRIGEVGYTF.

V gene TRBV4-1 combines with J gene TRBJ2-1, with D possibly TRBD1 on 6 matching bases. Germline CDR1 is MGHRA and CDR2 is YSYEKL. V was clipped by 0 bases and J by 6 bases, with 15 bases between them. The CDR3 is 16 residues long. The CDR3 sequence is CASSQDWGQGGNEQFF. CDR3 in DNA: TGCGCCAGCAGCCAAGATTGGGGGCAGGGCGGCAATGAGCAGTTCTTC.

The chain couples TRBV5-8 to TRBJ1-2; 9 positions match TRBD1. This CDR3 is built from 15 residues. Trimming took 4 bases from V and 7 from J; bases not matched to a gene: 11. Germline V CDR1 and CDR2: SGHTS, YDEGEE. The CDR3 bases are TGTGCCAGCAGCCCTGGGGCGGACAGGGGTTTTGGCTACACCTTC. The encoded protein is CASSPGADRGFGYTF.

The chain recombines TRBV6-1 with TRBJ1-1; tentatively, D is TRBD1 (6 bases). Trimming pared 0 bases from V and 1 base from J, leaving 18 bases between. This CDR3 is 18 amino acids long. Germline CDR1 MNHNS, CDR2 SASEGT. The CDR3 region is CASSEAWGPRRTNTEAFF. The CDR3 nucleotides are TGTGCCAGCAGTGAAGCCTGGGGGCCCCGAAGGACGAACACTGAAGCTTTCTTT.

The chain links TRBV10-3 to TRBJ1-1; possible D gene TRBD1, 5 bases. Germline V gene lookup returns CDR1 ENHRY and CDR2 SYGVKD. The V end was cut by 8 bases, the J end by 5 bases, with 12 bases between. There are 12 residues in the CDR3. The CDR3, as DNA: TGTGCCATCCGGAGGGGTGTTACTGAAGCTTTCTTT. This codes for CAIRRGVTEAFF.

This chain links TRBV18 with TRBJ1-2, with D unresolved. Trimming removed 6 bases at V and 2 bases at J, with 16 bases between. The CDR3 runs 15 residues. CDR1 and CDR2 from the germline V gene are KGHSH and LQKENI. The CDR3, as DNA: TGTGCCAGCTCCCCGCAGCCAAGCGGAAACTATGGCTACACCTTC. It is translated as CASSPQPSGNYGYTF.

The CDR3 DNA reads TGTGCCAGCAGCGTACAGGGGGTACGTGGAAACACCATATATTTT. Protein: CASSVQGVRGNTIYF. This chain joins TRBV9 and TRBJ1-3; 7 nucleotides line up with TRBD1. The CDR3 consists of 15 residues. Germline-derived CDR1 and CDR2 are SGDLS and YYNGEE. Unmatched junction bases numbered 4, after V lost 1 base and J lost 3 bases.

The V call is TRBV7-9, the J call TRBJ1-1; 8 positions agree with TRBD1. The germline V gene has CDR1 SEHNR and CDR2 FQNEAQ (reference sequence). Unmatched junction bases numbered 15, after V lost 5 bases and J lost 4 bases. The CDR3 runs 17 residues. This CDR3 reads CASSPRRRGQGITEAFF. The CDR3 DNA sequence: TGTGCCAGCAGCCCACGGCGCCGCGGACAGGGAATCACTGAAGCTTTCTTT.

V and J are TRBV27 and TRBJ1-5, with D hard to call. Germline CDR1 MNHEY, CDR2 SMNVEV (reference sequence). The CDR3 has 14 residues. V lost 5 bases to trimming and J lost 8 bases, with 16 bases between them. CDR3 residues: CASSPGSSREPQHF. Here the CDR3 DNA reads TGTGCCAGCAGTCCCGGGTCCTCGAGGGAGCCCCAGCATTTT.

This clone was recorded only once. V gene TRBV5-4 combines with J gene TRBJ2-2; a possible D gene is TRBD2 (5 bases). The germline V gene has CDR1 SGHNT and CDR2 YYREEE (reference sequence). The CDR3 sequence is 17 residues long. V lost 1 base and J 3 bases, leaving 16 bases between the germline ends. The CDR3 protein is CASSLSGKGRYTGELFF. DNA of the CDR3: TGTGCCAGCAGCTTGTCCGGGAAGGGCAGGTACACCGGGGAGCTGTTTTTT.

In this sample, this clone turned up once. CDR3: CATSDPKGGDTEAFF. In nucleotides, the CDR3 is TGTGCCACCAGTGACCCCAAGGGGGGGGACACTGAAGCTTTCTTT. V and J are TRBV24-1 and TRBJ1-1, with a tentative D call TRBD1 (6 bases). The germline V gene has CDR1 KGHDR and CDR2 SFDVKD. The CDR3 length is 15 residues. The ends were cut back, 4 bases at V and 3 bases at J, with 14 bases in the middle.

The chain is built from TRBV28 and TRBJ1-2; perhaps TRBD1 as D (5 bases). CDR1 and CDR2 from the germline V gene are MDHEN and SYDVKM. The CDR3 spans 14 residues. Between the trimmed V and J ends, which lost 6 bases and 8 bases, there was a span of 19 bases. The CDR3 nucleotides are TGTGCCAGCAGCCCCGGACGGGGGGAACGGGGCTACACCTTC. Amino acids: CASSPGRGERGYTF.

The chain joins TRBV9 to TRBJ1-1; D remains unclear. The germline V gene has CDR1 SGDLS and CDR2 YYNGEE. This CDR3 contains 16 residues. V was trimmed by 0 bases and J by 2 bases, leaving 14 bases between them. Here the CDR3 reads CASSVVGLGFNTEAFF. CDR3 coding DNA: TGTGCCAGCAGCGTAGTCGGACTGGGATTCAACACTGAAGCTTTCTTT.

This clone appeared once. The V call is TRBV3-1 (or the pseudogene TRBV3-2), the J call TRBJ1-2; possibly TRBD1 for D (5 bases). The CDR3 is made up of 15 amino acids. The V gene's germline CDR1 is LGHDT and CDR2 YNNKEL (reference sequence). The V end was cut by 0 bases, the J end by 8 bases, with 16 bases between. DNA for the CDR3: TGTGCCAGCAGCCAAGAGACGGGCCCAGGGAAGGGCTACACCTTC. Amino acids: CASSQETGPGKGYTF.

The chain is built from TRBV11-2 and TRBJ2-7, with 7 bases that match TRBD1. The CDR3 totals 13 residues. Germline assignment: CDR1 SGHAT and CDR2 FQNNGV. The junction had 2 bases not matched to a gene; V was cut back by 3 bases and J by 3 bases. CDR3 coding DNA: TGTGCCAGCAGCTTCGGGACAGACTACGAGCAGTACTTC. Translated, it gives CASSFGTDYEQYF.

This sequence joins TRBV4-2 and TRBJ2-7; D possibly corresponds to TRBD2 (6 bases). The V and J ends lost 0 bases and 3 bases respectively, with 18 bases between them. Germline V gives CDR1 LGHNA, CDR2 YNFKEQ. The CDR3 spans 17 residues. Here the CDR3 DNA reads TGTGCCAGCAGCCAAGATGGCTACGGACGGGGACTCTACGAGCAGTACTTC. Its translation: CASSQDGYGRGLYEQYF.

CDR3 sequence: CASTPGLAGADYGYTF. The CDR3 region has the DNA TGTGCCAGTACTCCGGGGCTAGCAGGGGCAGACTATGGCTACACCTTC. This chain links TRBV19 with TRBJ1-2; D perhaps matches TRBD1 (6 bases). CDR1 and CDR2 from the germline V gene are LNHDA and SQIVND (reference sequence). V gave up 7 bases and J gave up 3 bases, with 21 bases separating them. The CDR3 has 16 amino acids.

The V gene is TRBV3-1 (or the pseudogene TRBV3-2), the J gene TRBJ1-2; maybe TRBD1 (6 bases). The CDR3 runs to 15 residues. Germline CDR1 is LGHDT and CDR2 is YNNKEL (reference sequence). V lost 3 bases, J lost 0 bases, and 11 bases lay in between. CDR3 in DNA: TGTGCCAGCAGCCAGGGGGCGCCTACTAACTATGGCTACACCTTC. Protein: CASSQGAPTNYGYTF.